The 21 T cell receptor beta chains below all came from one sample that was sequenced in a study of blood T cell repertoires in COVID-19. Profiling relied on immunoSEQ multiplex PCR, and the TCRdb table lists in-frame clones only, not all of them. This table has around 140,000 clones, approximately 80% appearing once. Material for sequencing was peripheral blood. The receptor source for this set is an older woman with active or convalescent COVID-19.

The V call is TRBV3-1 (or the pseudogene TRBV3-2), the J call TRBJ2-1; the match to TRBD2 covers 8 bases. Germline V lookup: CDR1 LGHDT, CDR2 YNNKEL (reference sequence). Losses at the gene ends were 2 bases for V and 7 bases for J; bases not matched to a gene: 10. This CDR3 comprises 16 residues. CDR3 bases: TGTGCCAGCAGCCAACCGACGGGGGGGTATCATAATGAGCAGTTCTTC. Amino acids: CASSQPTGGYHNEQFF.

V is TRBV29-1 and J is TRBJ2-1, with a tentative D call TRBD2 (5 bases). Germline CDR1 SQVTM, CDR2 ANQGSEA. CDR3 length equals 12 residues. Trimming stripped 2 bases from V and 4 bases from J, with 6 bases between. The CDR3 is CSVEPGYNEQFF. As DNA, the CDR3 is TGCAGCGTTGAACCGGGGTACAATGAGCAGTTCTTC.

J is TRBJ1-1 and V is TRBV28; D call uncertain. Germline-derived CDR1 and CDR2 are MDHEN and SYDVKM. V lost 4 bases to trimming and J lost 3 bases, with 12 bases between them. The CDR3 sequence is 14 residues long. The CDR3 sequence is CASSSTEWYTEAFF. The CDR3 region has the DNA TGTGCCAGCAGTTCGACTGAGTGGTACACTGAAGCTTTCTTT.

The rearrangement uses TRBV28 and TRBJ1-6; maybe TRBD1 (6 bases). Germline CDR1 reads MDHEN; CDR2 reads SYDVKM. The CDR3 is 15 amino acids. Trimming shortened V by 5 bases and J by 9 bases, and 17 bases separated the two germline ends. The CDR3 DNA follows: TGTGCCAGCAGTCCCAGGGGAGTAGCCATTTCACCCCTCCACTTT. Translating it yields CASSPRGVAISPLHF.

This chain uses TRBV5-1 with TRBJ2-7; 9 bases fit TRBD2. The V gene's germline CDR1 is SGHRS and CDR2 YFSETQ. The ends lost 4 bases at V and 4 bases at J; junction bases unmatched: 9. The CDR3 has 15 residues. CDR3 nucleotides: TGCGCCAGCAGCGGGATAGCGGGAGCGAGGTACGAGCAGTACTTC. It codes for CASSGIAGARYEQYF.

The chain combines TRBV28 with TRBJ1-2; a weak D match, TRBD1 (6 bases). Germline-derived CDR1 and CDR2 are MDHEN and SYDVKM. V was pared by 5 bases and J by 7 bases, with 14 bases between. This CDR3 is 13 amino acids long. CDR3 sequence (DNA): TGTGCCAGCAGTCAAGACAGGACCCGTGGCTACACCTTC. Amino acids: CASSQDRTRGYTF.

This chain joins TRBV19 and TRBJ1-1; 11 nucleotides match TRBD1. The V segment lost 5 bases and the J segment 7 bases; nucleotides outside the gene matches: 3. This CDR3 is 13 amino acids long. In germline, CDR1 is LNHDA, CDR2 SQIVND (reference sequence). The CDR3 loop is CASSPGTGGEAFF. The CDR3, as DNA: TGTGCCAGTAGTCCTGGGACAGGGGGTGAAGCTTTCTTT.

The chain recombines TRBV11-3 with TRBJ2-1; D is undetermined. This CDR3 contains 12 residues. V lost 6 bases to trimming and J lost 9 bases, with 12 bases between them. Per germline, CDR1 SGHNT and CDR2 YENEEA. The chain's CDR3 is CASSFDWSEQFF. Here the CDR3 DNA reads TGTGCCAGCAGTTTCGACTGGTCTGAGCAGTTCTTC.

V and J are TRBV5-1 and TRBJ2-3; weak D call: TRBD1 (7 bases). Trimming removed 7 bases at V and 1 base at J, with 16 bases between. Germline-derived CDR1 and CDR2 are SGHRS and YFSETQ. The CDR3 covers 15 residues. The CDR3 sequence is CASGHQGGGTDTQYF. DNA of the CDR3: TGCGCCAGCGGGCACCAGGGGGGCGGCACAGATACGCAGTATTTT.

The rearrangement links TRBV5-1 to TRBJ1-2; D possibly corresponds to TRBD1 (5 bases). The V end was cut by 5 bases, the J end by 5 bases, with 16 bases between. The CDR3 is made up of 14 amino acids. Germline V gene lookup returns CDR1 SGHRS and CDR2 YFSETQ. CDR3 nucleotide sequence: TGCGCCAGCAGTCGTAACGAGGGGACTTATGGCTACACCTTC. It codes for CASSRNEGTYGYTF.

The V call is TRBV18, the J call TRBJ1-2, with TRBD1 as a possible D gene (5 bases). Germline CDR1 and CDR2: KGHSH and LQKENI. Trimming took 4 bases from V and 5 from J, leaving 11 bases between them. This CDR3 is built from 13 residues. As DNA, the CDR3 is TGTGCCAGCTCACGGGGACTGGGATATGGCTACACCTTC. Translating gives CASSRGLGYGYTF. Using reference TRBV18 and TRBJ1-2 for the parts outside the CDR3, the full variable domain is NAGVMQNPRHLVRRRGQEARLRCSPMKGHSHVYWYRQLPEEGLKFMVYLQKENIIDESGMPKERFSAEFPKEGPSILRIQQVVRGDSAAYFCASSRGLGYGYTFGSGTRLTVV.

The sample holds a few counts of this clone. The V and J genes are TRBV5-1 and TRBJ1-4; TRBD1 matches 7 bases. Unmatched junction bases numbered 7, after V lost 4 bases and J lost 4 bases. This CDR3 region has 15 residues. Germline V lookup: CDR1 SGHRS, CDR2 YFSETQ. The CDR3 protein is CASSTDRDGNEKLFF. DNA of the CDR3: TGCGCCAGCAGCACAGACAGGGATGGTAATGAAAAACTGTTTTTT. Combining the CDR3 with reference TRBV5-1 and TRBJ1-4 gives the whole variable domain KAGVTQTPRYLIKTRGQQVTLSCSPISGHRSVSWYQQTPGQGLQFLFEYFSETQRNKGNFPGRFSGRQFSNSRSEMNVSTLELGDSALYLCASSTDRDGNEKLFFGSGTQLSVL.

This clone was recorded only once. The rearrangement joins TRBV7-8 to TRBJ2-2, with 7 bases identical to TRBD2. Germline-derived CDR1 and CDR2 are SGHVS and FQNEAQ. This CDR3 is built from 14 residues. Trimming at V came to 0 bases and at J to 7 bases, leaving 2 bases not matched to a gene. Here the CDR3 reads CASSLAGEGGELFF. DNA of the CDR3: TGTGCCAGCAGCTTAGCAGGGGAGGGCGGGGAGCTGTTTTTT.

The chain is built from TRBV11-2 and TRBJ2-3; 9 nucleotides line up with TRBD1. Germline values: CDR1 SGHAT, CDR2 FQNNGV. The CDR3 is 15 residues long. Trimming took 5 bases from V and 0 from J; bases not matched to a gene: 3. CDR3 residues: CASSPGQGSTDTQYF. In nucleotides, the CDR3 is TGTGCCAGCAGCCCTGGACAGGGGAGCACAGATACGCAGTATTTT.

This clone has a handful of counts. Other nucleotide sequences in the sample specify the same CDR3. The chain links TRBV11-2 to TRBJ2-2; D gene unclear. V was clipped by 4 bases and J by 7 bases, with 10 bases between them. The CDR3 covers 13 residues. Germline CDR1 is SGHAT and CDR2 is FQNNGV. The CDR3: CASSSGSGGELFF. In DNA, the CDR3 is TGTGCCAGCAGCTCAGGTTCTGGCGGGGAGCTGTTTTTT.

This clone was picked up a small number of times. This chain links TRBV5-4 with TRBJ2-7; D is perhaps TRBD1 (6 bases). The V end lost 1 base, the J end lost 6 bases, and 14 bases lay between the germline ends. Germline V gene data show CDR1 as SGHNT and CDR2 as YYREEE (reference sequence). The CDR3 spans 14 residues. The CDR3 DNA reads TGTGCCAGCAGCTTGATTGGGGGCATCGGCGAGCAGTACTTC. Residues: CASSLIGGIGEQYF.

The chain uses TRBV28 and TRBJ2-3, with TRBD2 matching over 9 bases. The J segment lost 1 base and the V segment lost 8 bases, leaving 7 bases of the junction unmatched. Germline CDR1 MDHEN, CDR2 SYDVKM. The CDR3 length is 15 residues. CDR3 loop: CASEEAGGGTDTQYF. The CDR3 DNA is TGTGCCAGCGAGGAAGCGGGGGGAGGCACAGATACGCAGTATTTT.

This chain uses TRBV11-2 with TRBJ2-4; 9 positions agree with TRBD2. This CDR3 region has 18 residues. V shed 4 bases and J 3 bases; nucleotides not matched to a gene: 13. CDR1 is SGHAT, CDR2 FQNNGV, per germline. The CDR3 DNA follows: TGTGCCAGCAGCTCCCCCTTTAGCGGGGGAAGGGGCAAAAACATTCAGTACTTC. This translates into CASSSPFSGGRGKNIQYF. The full variable domain, its missing parts supplied by reference TRBV11-2 and TRBJ2-4, is EAGVAQSPRYKIIEKRQSVAFWCNPISGHATLYWYQQILGQGPKLLIQFQNNGVVDDSQLPKDRFSAERLKGVDSTLKIQPAKLEDSAVYLCASSSPFSGGRGKNIQYFGAGTRLSVL.

The V gene is TRBV5-1, the J gene TRBJ2-3; tentatively, D is TRBD2 (5 bases). Trimming cost V 2 bases and J 4 bases, with 5 bases left between them. The CDR3 sequence is 12 residues long. Germline values: CDR1 SGHRS, CDR2 YFSETQ. For the CDR3, the DNA is TGCGCCAGCAGCTTACTAGCAGATACGCAGTATTTT. Its translation is CASSLLADTQYF. Complete variable domain (other parts from reference TRBV5-1 and TRBJ2-3): KAGVTQTPRYLIKTRGQQVTLSCSPISGHRSVSWYQQTPGQGLQFLFEYFSETQRNKGNFPGRFSGRQFSNSRSEMNVSTLELGDSALYLCASSLLADTQYFGPGTRLTVL.

This clone was recorded many times. The chain carries TRBV7-9 and TRBJ1-1; no definite D call. The CDR3 is 12 residues long. Trimming stripped 7 bases from V and 2 bases from J, with 8 bases between. The germline V gene encodes CDR1 SEHNR and CDR2 FQNEAQ (reference sequence). The CDR3 is CASTPTNTEAFF. The CDR3 coding sequence is TGTGCCAGCACTCCAACTAACACTGAAGCTTTCTTT.

V usage is TRBV5-6 and J usage is TRBJ1-2; no clear D gene. This CDR3 contains 16 residues. V lost 0 bases and J 4 bases, leaving 16 bases between the germline ends. Germline CDR1 and CDR2: SGHDT and YYEEEE. CDR3 loop: CASSLGRGGFSYGYTF. CDR3 nucleotide sequence: TGTGCCAGCAGCTTGGGTCGAGGAGGGTTTAGCTATGGCTACACCTTC. The full variable domain, with the rest looked up from reference TRBV5-6 and TRBJ1-2, is DAGVTQSPTHLIKTRGQQVTLRCSPKSGHDTVSWYQQALGQGPQFIFQYYEEEERQRGNFPDRFSGHQFPNYSSELNVNALLLGDSALYLCASSLGRGGFSYGYTFGSGTRLTVV.